This T cell receptor beta chain was sequenced during a study of blood T cell repertoires in COVID-19. For the study at large: Donors in the United States, Italy and Spain gave samples during acute or convalescent COVID-19. Sources were T cells, B-cell-depleted T cells, or PBMCs; the material itself was cDNA or gDNA.

This CDR3 comprises 15 residues. Trimming took 5 bases from V and 2 from J; bases not matched to a gene: 5. Germline assignment: CDR1 LNHDA and CDR2 SQIVND (reference sequence). This clone was counted only a few times. Authors' analysis steps: For nucleated cells, counts were estimated from reference gene primer amplification. Using immunoSEQ multiplex PCR, the repertoire was profiled, and TCRdb retains in-frame clones only, with some absent. That table furnishes V, J and clone size, whereas the DNA furnished D and trimming. The sample contains around 150,000 clones, more than 60% of which appear only once.

This clonotype originated in a woman in her 50s with active or convalescent COVID-19. The sample was peripheral blood. The V and J genes are TRBV19 and TRBJ2-5; 10 bases match TRBD2. The CDR3 loop is CASSWASGRQETQYF. DNA for the CDR3: TGTGCCAGTAGTTGGGCTAGCGGGAGACAAGAGACCCAGTACTTC.